This TCR beta chain was identified in a study of blood T cell repertoires in COVID-19. Study-level information: Sources were T cells, B-cell-depleted T cells, or PBMCs; the material itself was cDNA or gDNA.

CDR3 length equals 15 residues. Germline-derived CDR1 and CDR2 are MNHEY and SVGAGI. The J segment lost 5 bases and the V segment lost 7 bases, leaving 7 bases of the junction unmatched. Under the authors' procedure: Scientists estimated how many nucleated cells there were by amplifying reference gene primers. Profiled with immunoSEQ multiplex PCR; TCRdb holds only in-frame clones, not every one. The V and J calls and clone size are taken from that table; D and trimming were inferred from the DNA. This table holds about 58,000 clones, around 79% found once. Sequenced input: peripheral blood. The rearrangement joins TRBV6-5 to TRBJ2-2; 10 bases fit TRBD1. The TCR originated in a human donor in a cohort sampled during active COVID-19. The chain's CDR3 is CASILDRGRTGELFF. The CDR3 DNA reads as TGTGCCAGCATCTTAGACAGGGGGCGAACCGGGGAGCTGTTTTTT.